The clone carrying this T cell receptor beta chain has ten or more counts. The antigen remains unidentified. These data come from a study of CD8 T cells in ankylosing spondylitis. A quantitative 5'-RACE method, one with molecular barcodes, was used to make TCR beta libraries. TCRdb used MiXCR to reprocess the 5' RACE reads, holding one entry per CDR3 protein. Among about 190,000 distinct CDR3 sequences listed, roughly 13% were seen once. Study-wide results and limits: From matched ankylosing spondylitis synovial fluid, disease-linked clones were reportedly recovered at significantly enriched levels. As for the disease-linked clones, they showed a CD8+ phenotype and occurred at relatively low frequencies in peripheral blood. It appeared that ankylosing spondylitis blood was characterized by a TCR beta motif of fewer than ten highly homologous variants.

This CDR3 comprises 16 residues. Germline V gives CDR1 SQVTM, CDR2 ANQGSEA. Trimming at V came to 4 bases and at J to 1 base, leaving 7 bases not matched to a gene. The gene calls are TRBV29-1 and TRBJ1-5, with TRBD1 identical over 10 bases. The receptor comes from a female donor with ankylosing spondylitis or in good health (not recorded which). Sequencing was done on a sample of blood, either unsorted or a sorted T cell fraction (not recorded which). The CDR3 loop reads CSVGGTGEWSNQPQHF. The CDR3, as DNA: TGCAGCGTTGGGGGGACAGGGGAATGGAGCAATCAGCCCCAGCATTTT.